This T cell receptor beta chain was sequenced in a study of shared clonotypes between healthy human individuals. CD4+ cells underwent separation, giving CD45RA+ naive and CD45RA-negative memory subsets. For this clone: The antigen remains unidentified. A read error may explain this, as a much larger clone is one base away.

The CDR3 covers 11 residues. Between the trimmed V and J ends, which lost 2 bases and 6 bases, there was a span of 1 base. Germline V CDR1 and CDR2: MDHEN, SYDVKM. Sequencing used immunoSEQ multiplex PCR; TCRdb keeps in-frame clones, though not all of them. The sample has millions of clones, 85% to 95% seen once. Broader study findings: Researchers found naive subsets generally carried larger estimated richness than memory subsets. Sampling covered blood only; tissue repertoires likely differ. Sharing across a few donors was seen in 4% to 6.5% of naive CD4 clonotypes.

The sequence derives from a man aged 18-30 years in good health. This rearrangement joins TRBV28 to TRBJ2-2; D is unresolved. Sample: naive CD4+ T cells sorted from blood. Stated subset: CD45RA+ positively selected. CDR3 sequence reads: CASSLPGELFF. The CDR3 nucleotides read TGTGCCAGCAGTTTACCCGGGGAGCTGTTTTTT.